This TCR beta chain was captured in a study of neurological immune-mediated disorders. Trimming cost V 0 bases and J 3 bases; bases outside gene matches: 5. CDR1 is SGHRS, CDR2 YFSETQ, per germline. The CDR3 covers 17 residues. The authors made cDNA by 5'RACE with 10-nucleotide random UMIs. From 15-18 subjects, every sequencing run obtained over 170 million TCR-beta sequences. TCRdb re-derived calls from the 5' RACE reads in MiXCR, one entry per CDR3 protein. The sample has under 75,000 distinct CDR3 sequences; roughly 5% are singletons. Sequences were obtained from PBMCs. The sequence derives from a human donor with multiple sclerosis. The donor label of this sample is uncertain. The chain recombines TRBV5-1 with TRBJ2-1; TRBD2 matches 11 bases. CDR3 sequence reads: CASSLATSGGHYNEQFF. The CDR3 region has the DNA TGCGCCAGCAGCTTGGCTACTAGCGGGGGCCACTACAATGAGCAGTTCTTC.